The 25 T cell receptor beta chains below come from one sample, sequenced in a study of blood T cell repertoires in COVID-19. Assay: immunoSEQ multiplex PCR; the TCRdb copy retains only in-frame clones and omits some. The sample contains around 300,000 clones, around 88% of which appear only once. Sequenced input: peripheral blood. The receptors stem from a woman in her 30s with COVID-19, enrolled during active disease.

The V call is TRBV11-3, the J call TRBJ2-3; 8 nucleotides line up with TRBD2. This CDR3 contains 14 residues. Germline trimming cut 8 bases from V and 2 bases from J; bases unmatched to any gene: 6. Germline V lookup: CDR1 SGHNT, CDR2 YENEEA. The DNA of the CDR3 is TGTGCCAGCGGCCACGGGAGGGCCACAGATACGCAGTATTTT. Amino acid sequence: CASGHGRATDTQYF.

V is TRBV3-1 (or the pseudogene TRBV3-2) and J is TRBJ1-2; D is possibly TRBD1 (5 bases). Germline CDR1 reads LGHDT; CDR2 reads YNNKEL (reference sequence). V lost 3 bases and J lost 8, with 10 bases in between. This CDR3 comprises 12 residues. CDR3 coding DNA: TGTGCCAGCAGCCAGGGGGGATCAGGCTACACCTTC. Its translation is CASSQGGSGYTF.

The rearrangement uses TRBV6-6 and TRBJ2-7; 9 nucleotides match TRBD2. The germline V gene has CDR1 MNHNY and CDR2 SVGAGI (reference sequence). Unmatched junction bases numbered 6, after V lost 6 bases and J lost 0 bases. This CDR3 is built from 15 residues. The CDR3 region has the DNA TGTGCCAGCAGCGCCGGGACTAGCAGCTCCTACGAGCAGTACTTC. It yields the protein CASSAGTSSSYEQYF.

The J gene is TRBJ2-5, the V gene TRBV7-9; 8 nucleotides match TRBD2. The CDR3 loop spans 15 amino acids. Per germline, CDR1 SEHNR and CDR2 FQNEAQ (reference sequence). V was pared by 5 bases and J by 2 bases, with 7 bases of the junction left unmatched. The CDR3, as DNA: TGTGCCAGCAGCCTCGAGCGGGGGAGACAAGAGACCCAGTACTTC. Protein product: CASSLERGRQETQYF.

The V call is TRBV6-6, the J call TRBJ1-6; TRBD1 matches at 9 bases. Trimming at V came to 0 bases and at J to 8 bases, leaving 5 bases not matched to a gene. This CDR3 contains 16 residues. Germline V gene data show CDR1 as MNHNY and CDR2 as SVGAGI (reference sequence). The CDR3 DNA is TGTGCCAGCAGTTACTCCGGGACAGGGTATGATTCACCCCTCCACTTT. As protein: CASSYSGTGYDSPLHF.

The chain links TRBV11-2 to TRBJ2-7; 8 bases map to TRBD1. This CDR3 is built from 15 residues. V lost 0 bases, J lost 5 bases, and 6 bases stayed unmatched. Germline CDR1 is SGHAT and CDR2 is FQNNGV. CDR3 loop: CASSLDWTGLHEQYF. The CDR3 region has the DNA TGTGCCAGCAGCTTAGACTGGACAGGGCTCCACGAGCAGTACTTC.

This sequence joins TRBV29-1 and TRBJ2-7, with D possibly being TRBD1 (6 bases). The V gene lost 2 bases and the J gene lost 2 bases, with 10 bases spanning the gap. The CDR3 totals 13 residues. The V gene's germline CDR1 is SQVTM and CDR2 ANQGSEA. The CDR3 loop is CSVETQGTYEQYF. The CDR3 bases are TGCAGCGTTGAAACCCAGGGGACCTACGAGCAGTACTTC.

CDR3 residues: CAWKGAGDIQPQHF. In DNA form, the CDR3 reads TGTGCCTGGAAGGGGGCAGGGGATATTCAGCCCCAGCATTTT. The chain couples TRBV30 to TRBJ1-5; 7 bases are a match to TRBD1. The germline CDR1 and CDR2 sequences are GTSNPN and SVGIG (reference sequence). V was clipped by 4 bases and J by 6 bases; unmatched bases: 9. CDR3 size: 14 residues.

The chain uses TRBV2 and TRBJ2-1; 8 bases agree with TRBD1. The CDR3 consists of 16 residues. J gave up 1 base and V 10 bases, and 12 bases lay outside the gene matches. Germline-derived CDR1 and CDR2 are SNHLY and FYNNEI. CDR3 loop: CANTPDRVTSYNEQFF. CDR3 DNA: TGTGCCAACACCCCGGACAGGGTGACGTCCTACAATGAGCAGTTCTTC. The full variable domain, rest sourced from reference TRBV2 and TRBJ2-1, is EPEVTQTPSHQVTQMGQEVILRCVPISNHLYFYWYRQILGQKVEFLVSFYNNEISEKSEIFDDQFSVERPDGSNFTLKIRSTKLEDSAMYFCANTPDRVTSYNEQFFGPGTRLTVL.

This chain uses TRBV7-9 with TRBJ2-1; 9 bases align to TRBD1. Germline V gives CDR1 SEHNR, CDR2 FQNEAQ (reference sequence). V lost 4 bases and J lost 9; bases outside the gene matches: 10. This CDR3 region has 15 residues. This CDR3 reads CASSSEGTGFFEQFF. CDR3 sequence (DNA): TGTGCCAGCAGCTCAGAAGGGACAGGGTTTTTTGAGCAGTTCTTC.

The chain's CDR3 is CASREDSWREKLFF. The CDR3 DNA reads as TGTGCCAGCAGGGAGGACAGTTGGCGGGAAAAACTGTTTTTT. The V gene is TRBV2, the J gene TRBJ1-4, with D possibly matching TRBD1 (6 bases). Trimming removed 6 bases at V and 8 bases at J, with 16 bases between. Germline V gene lookup returns CDR1 SNHLY and CDR2 FYNNEI. CDR3 length equals 14 residues.

The rearrangement uses TRBV19 and TRBJ2-1, with TRBD1 matching 7 bases. With V trimmed by 6 bases and J by 8 bases, 4 bases remained unmatched. The CDR3 consists of 12 residues. Germline assignment: CDR1 LNHDA and CDR2 SQIVND (reference sequence). CDR3 in DNA: TGTGCCAGTAGGCGACAGGGCGATGAGCAGTTCTTC. Translation: CASRRQGDEQFF.

The chain combines TRBV6-5 with TRBJ1-4, with 7 bases that match TRBD1. Trimming removed 2 bases from V and 8 bases from J; junction bases left unmatched: 8. The CDR3 totals 15 residues. Germline V gene lookup returns CDR1 MNHEY and CDR2 SVGAGI. The CDR3: CASSYLGQISEKLFF. CDR3 coding DNA: TGTGCCAGCAGTTACCTGGGACAGATAAGCGAAAAACTGTTTTTT.

The chain combines TRBV20-1 with TRBJ1-1; no clear D gene. The CDR3 is made up of 11 amino acids. The germline V gene encodes CDR1 DFQATT and CDR2 SNEGSKA (reference sequence). CDR3 in amino acids: CRGGRDTEAFF. In nucleotides, the CDR3 is TGCAGGGGAGGGAGGGATACTGAAGCTTTCTTT.

This chain uses TRBV28 with TRBJ1-1, with D unresolved. Trimming removed 1 base from V and 0 bases from J, with 12 bases in between. Germline lookup yields CDR1 MDHEN and CDR2 SYDVKM. The CDR3 runs to 16 residues. Here the CDR3 DNA reads TGTGCCAGCAGTTTATTTCTCGAGGTATTGAACACTGAAGCTTTCTTT. Translation gives CASSLFLEVLNTEAFF. Complete variable domain (other parts from reference TRBV28 and TRBJ1-1): DVKVTQSSRYLVKRTGEKVFLECVQDMDHENMFWYRQDPGLGLRLIYFSYDVKMKEKGDIPEGYSVSREKKERFSLILESASTNQTSMYLCASSLFLEVLNTEAFFGQGTRLTVV.

This sequence joins TRBV24-1 and TRBJ2-1; D unresolved. The CDR3 has 14 amino acids. Germline V lookup: CDR1 KGHDR, CDR2 SFDVKD. The V and J ends lost 0 bases and 5 bases respectively, with 7 bases between them. This chain's CDR3 is CATSDLPGDNEQFF. The CDR3 region has the DNA TGTGCCACCAGTGATTTGCCGGGTGACAATGAGCAGTTCTTC.

This chain joins TRBV13 and TRBJ1-3; D may be TRBD1 (5 bases). V lost 2 bases to trimming and J lost 0 bases, with 11 bases between them. The CDR3 length is 16 residues. Looked up from germline, CDR1 is PRHDT and CDR2 is FYEKMQ (reference sequence). The CDR3, as DNA: TGTGCCAGCAGCTTAAGGCAGGGCGGCTCTGGAAACACCATATATTTT. It encodes CASSLRQGGSGNTIYF.

The chain links TRBV19 to TRBJ1-3; no firm D call. The germline V and J ends were trimmed by 3 bases and 0 bases, with 15 bases remaining between them. The CDR3 sequence is 17 residues long. Germline V CDR1 and CDR2: LNHDA, SQIVND (reference sequence). The CDR3 loop is CASSMYSPSSSGNTIYF. CDR3 DNA sequence: TGTGCCAGTAGTATGTATTCTCCCTCGAGCTCTGGAAACACCATATATTTT.

This clone was found once. V is TRBV5-4 and J is TRBJ2-1; 9 nucleotides line up with TRBD1. CDR1 SGHNT and CDR2 YYREEE come from the germline V gene (reference sequence). The CDR3 runs 15 residues. Trimming cost V 4 bases and J 16 bases; bases outside gene matches: 18. As DNA, the CDR3 is TGTGCCAGCAGCCCAGGCACACAGGGGGCGTTAATTAGATTCTTC. Its protein product is CASSPGTQGALIRFF.

The chain joins TRBV4-1 to TRBJ2-7; TRBD1 aligns across 8 bases. Trimming took 5 bases from V and 3 from J; bases not matched to a gene: 12. The CDR3 spans 16 residues. From germline, CDR1 is MGHRA and CDR2 YSYEKL. This CDR3 reads CASSKAGRGQGYEQYF. The CDR3 region has the DNA TGCGCCAGCAGCAAAGCGGGCAGGGGGCAGGGCTACGAGCAGTACTTC.

This clone was picked up a small number of times. The chain has TRBV11-1 and TRBJ1-2, with D perhaps TRBD1 (6 bases). Germline CDR1 reads SGHAT; CDR2 reads FQDESV (reference sequence). The CDR3 extends over 13 amino acids. V lost 5 bases, J lost 6 bases, and 13 bases lay in between. CDR3 loop: CASSLQGIHGYTF. CDR3 coding DNA: TGTGCCAGCAGCCTACAGGGTATTCATGGCTACACCTTC. Together with reference TRBV11-1 and TRBJ1-2, the CDR3 gives the full variable domain: EAEVAQSPRYKITEKSQAVAFWCDPISGHATLYWYRQILGQGPELLVQFQDESVVDDSQLPKDRFSAERLKGVDSTLKIQPAELGDSAMYLCASSLQGIHGYTFGSGTRLTVV.

V gene TRBV29-1 combines with J gene TRBJ1-2; TRBD1 aligns across 10 bases. The germline CDR1 and CDR2 sequences are SQVTM and ANQGSEA. The CDR3 runs to 14 residues. V lost 6 bases and J lost 4; bases outside the gene matches: 8. In nucleotides, the CDR3 is TGCAGCGTGACGACAGGGGGCGCGGGCTATGGCTACACCTTC. This sequence encodes CSVTTGGAGYGYTF.

The V call is TRBV5-1, the J call TRBJ1-5, with TRBD1 matching over 10 bases. The CDR3 covers 20 residues. Losses at the gene ends were 0 bases for V and 5 bases for J; bases not matched to a gene: 17. In germline, CDR1 is SGHRS, CDR2 YFSETQ. CDR3 sequence (DNA): TGCGCCAGCAGCTTGGTCATTCTTTTTTGGACAGGGGGGCTCTATCAGCCCCAGCATTTT. Protein sequence: CASSLVILFWTGGLYQPQHF.

The chain is built from TRBV7-2 and TRBJ2-4; a weak D match, TRBD2 (5 bases). CDR3 length: 13 residues. The V and J ends lost 6 bases and 8 bases respectively, with 14 bases between them. Germline V CDR1 and CDR2: SGHTA, FQGNSA. The CDR3 loop reads CASRNNGEDIQYF. CDR3 sequence (DNA): TGTGCCAGCAGAAATAACGGGGAAGACATTCAGTACTTC.

With respect to this clone: The sample contains more than one DNA sequence encoding this CDR3. The CDR3 sequence is CASSKDRGNTEAFF. The CDR3 nucleotides are TGTGCCAGTAGTAAGGACAGGGGCAACACTGAAGCTTTCTTT. The V and J genes are TRBV19 and TRBJ1-1; the match to TRBD1 covers 9 bases. This CDR3 comprises 14 residues. The germline V gene encodes CDR1 LNHDA and CDR2 SQIVND (reference sequence). Germline trimming cut 4 bases from V and 2 bases from J; bases unmatched to any gene: 2.